The clone carrying this T cell receptor beta chain was counted once. As yet, its antigen is unknown. The sample comes from a study of Ad26.COV2.S vaccination and SARS-CoV-2 variants. Across the study: The donor was enrolled in the Ad26.COV2.S arm of the COV1001 trial.

Treatment: some 20 received Ad26.COV2.S at low or high dose, single or two shots; several received placebo; per-sample allocation not given. Each sample was drawn 63 days after the first injection (of vaccine or placebo). It was Wuhan-strain SARS-CoV-2 spike that the Ad26 vaccine vector expressed. Clones were sequenced by immunoSEQ multiplex PCR, and TCRdb holds only the in-frame ones, with some missing. The data contain 410,000 or so clones, around nine tenths of them singletons. Points from the study as a whole: Breadth, reportedly substantial, characterized the spike-specific CD8+ and CD4+ T cell responses after vaccination. Greater spike-specific TCR breadth was seen in vaccine recipients than in placebo recipients.

The origin of this receptor is a person aged 18-60 years who received the Ad26.COV2.S COVID-19 vaccine or a placebo. The source was peripheral blood, collected in a trial of Ad26.COV2.S vaccine versus placebo.

CDR3 nucleotide sequence: TGTGCCAGCAGCTTGTGGACAGGGGATGAAAAACTGTTTTTT. This encodes CASSLWTGDEKLFF. V gene TRBV7-2 combines with J gene TRBJ1-4; 9 bases align to TRBD1. Germline V gene lookup returns CDR1 SGHTA and CDR2 FQGNSA. Trimming at V came to 3 bases and at J to 6 bases, leaving 2 bases not matched to a gene. The CDR3 extends over 14 amino acids.